The sequence of this T cell receptor beta chain was determined in a study of blood T cell repertoires in COVID-19. Across the study: PBMCs, B-cell-depleted T cells, or T cells were the source of the cDNA or gDNA that made up the material.

Method: immunoSEQ multiplex PCR; TCRdb's copy keeps in-frame clones and lacks some. The sample yields 50,000 to 60,000 clones, 85% to 90% seen once. The CDR3 loop spans 16 amino acids. The germline gives CDR1 SGHNT, CDR2 YYREEE (reference sequence). V was pared by 5 bases and J by 5 bases, with 22 bases between. The sample taken for sequencing was peripheral blood. The V and J genes are TRBV5-4 and TRBJ1-1; maybe TRBD1 (6 bases). The TCR was taken from a human donor in a cohort sampled during active COVID-19. DNA for the CDR3: TGTGCCAGCAGGGTAGCCCCAGACAGGCAGGGAACTGAAGCTTTCTTT. Its protein product is CASRVAPDRQGTEAFF.